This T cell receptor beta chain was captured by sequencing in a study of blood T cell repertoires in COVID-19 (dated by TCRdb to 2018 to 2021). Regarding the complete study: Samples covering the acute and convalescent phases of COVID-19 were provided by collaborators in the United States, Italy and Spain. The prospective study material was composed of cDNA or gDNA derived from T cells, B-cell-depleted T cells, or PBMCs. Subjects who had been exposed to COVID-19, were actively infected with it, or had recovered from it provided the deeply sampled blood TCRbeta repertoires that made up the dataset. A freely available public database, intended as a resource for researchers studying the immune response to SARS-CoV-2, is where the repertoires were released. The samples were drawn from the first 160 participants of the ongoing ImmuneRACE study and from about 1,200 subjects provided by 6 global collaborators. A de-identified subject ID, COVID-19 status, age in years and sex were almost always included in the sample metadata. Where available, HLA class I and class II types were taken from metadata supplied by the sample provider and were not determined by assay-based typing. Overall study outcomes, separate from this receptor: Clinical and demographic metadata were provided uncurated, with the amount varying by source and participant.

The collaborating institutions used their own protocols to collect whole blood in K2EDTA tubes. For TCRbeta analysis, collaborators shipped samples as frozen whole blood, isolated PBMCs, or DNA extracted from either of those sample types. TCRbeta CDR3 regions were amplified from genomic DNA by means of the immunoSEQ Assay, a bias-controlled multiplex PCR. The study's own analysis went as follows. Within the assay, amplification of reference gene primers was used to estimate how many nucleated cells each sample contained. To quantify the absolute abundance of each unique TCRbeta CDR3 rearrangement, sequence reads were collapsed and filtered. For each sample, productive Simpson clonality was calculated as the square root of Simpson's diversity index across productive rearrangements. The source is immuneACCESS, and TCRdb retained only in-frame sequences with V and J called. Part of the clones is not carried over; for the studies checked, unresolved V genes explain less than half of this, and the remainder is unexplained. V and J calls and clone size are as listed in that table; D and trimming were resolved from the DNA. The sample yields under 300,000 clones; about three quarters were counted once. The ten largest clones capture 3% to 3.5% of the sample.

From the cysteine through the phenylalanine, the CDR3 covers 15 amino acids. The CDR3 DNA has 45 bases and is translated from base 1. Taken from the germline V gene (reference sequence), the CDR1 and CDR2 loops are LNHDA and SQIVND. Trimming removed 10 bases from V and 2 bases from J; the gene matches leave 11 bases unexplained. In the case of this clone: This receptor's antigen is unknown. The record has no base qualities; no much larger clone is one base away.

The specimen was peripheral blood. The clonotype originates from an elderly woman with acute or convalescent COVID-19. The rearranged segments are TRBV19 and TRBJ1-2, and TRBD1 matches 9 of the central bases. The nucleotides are TGTGCCACCGCCCGGGCCGGACAGGGGAACTATGGCTACACCTTC. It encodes CATARAGQGNYGYTF.